This T cell receptor (beta chain) was profiled in a study of blood T cell repertoires in COVID-19. Study-wide background: PBMCs, B-cell-depleted T cells, or T cells provided the cDNA or gDNA that made up the material.

Participant age was about 18 to 100 years, and participants resided in approximately 24 US areas. The repertoire was sequenced with immunoSEQ multiplex PCR; TCRdb's copy has only in-frame clones and lacks some. The sample has roughly 180,000 clones; roughly 84% are singletons. This clone was observed once. Sample: PBMCs or T cells enriched from blood (not recorded which). This TCR came from an older woman who had recovered from COVID-19.

CDR3 protein: CASSKGALAGNTIYF. The CDR3 DNA sequence: TGTGCCAGTAGTAAAGGGGCTCTTGCTGGAAACACCATATATTTT. The V and J genes are TRBV19 and TRBJ1-3, with a tentative D call TRBD1 (5 bases). CDR1 LNHDA and CDR2 SQIVND come from the germline V gene (reference sequence). This CDR3 has 15 amino acids. V gave up 4 bases and J gave up 2 bases, with 12 bases separating them.